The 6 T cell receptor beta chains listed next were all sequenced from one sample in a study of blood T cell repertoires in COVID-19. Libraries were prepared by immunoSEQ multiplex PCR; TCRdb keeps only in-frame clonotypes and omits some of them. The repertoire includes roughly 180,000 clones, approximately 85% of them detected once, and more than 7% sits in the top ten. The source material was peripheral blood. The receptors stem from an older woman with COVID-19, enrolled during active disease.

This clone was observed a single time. This chain's CDR3 is CASSLASGASYNSPLHF. The CDR3 coding sequence is TGTGCCAGCAGCTTGGCCAGCGGGGCCTCCTATAATTCACCCCTCCACTTT. This chain links TRBV5-4 with TRBJ1-6; D perhaps matches TRBD1 (5 bases). This CDR3 contains 17 residues. Trimming took 0 bases from V and 0 from J, leaving 10 bases between them. CDR1 and CDR2 from the germline V gene are SGHNT and YYREEE (reference sequence).

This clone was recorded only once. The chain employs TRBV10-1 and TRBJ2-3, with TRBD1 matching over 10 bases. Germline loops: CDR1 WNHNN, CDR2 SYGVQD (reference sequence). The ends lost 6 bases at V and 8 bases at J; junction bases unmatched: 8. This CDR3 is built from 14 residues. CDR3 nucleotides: TGCGCCAGCAGGCCGGGACAGGGGAGCGTTACGCAGTATTTT. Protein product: CASRPGQGSVTQYF.

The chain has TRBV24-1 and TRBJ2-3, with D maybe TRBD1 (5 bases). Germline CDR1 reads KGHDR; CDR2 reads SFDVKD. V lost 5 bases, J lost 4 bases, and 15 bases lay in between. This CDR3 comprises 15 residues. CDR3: CATSGGTGRADTQYF. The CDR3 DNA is TGTGCCACCAGTGGTGGAACAGGTAGGGCAGATACGCAGTATTTT.

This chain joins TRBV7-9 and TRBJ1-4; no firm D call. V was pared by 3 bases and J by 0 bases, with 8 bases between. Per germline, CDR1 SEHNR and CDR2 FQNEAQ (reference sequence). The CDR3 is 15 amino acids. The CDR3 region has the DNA TGTGCCAGCAGCTTTTCCAGCGCAACTAATGAAAAACTGTTTTTT. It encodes CASSFSSATNEKLFF.

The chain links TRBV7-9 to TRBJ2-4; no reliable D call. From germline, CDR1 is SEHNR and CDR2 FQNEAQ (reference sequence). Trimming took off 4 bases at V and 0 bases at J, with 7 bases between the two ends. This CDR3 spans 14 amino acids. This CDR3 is CASSYVEAKNIQYF. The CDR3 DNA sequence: TGTGCCAGCAGCTACGTAGAAGCCAAAAACATTCAGTACTTC.

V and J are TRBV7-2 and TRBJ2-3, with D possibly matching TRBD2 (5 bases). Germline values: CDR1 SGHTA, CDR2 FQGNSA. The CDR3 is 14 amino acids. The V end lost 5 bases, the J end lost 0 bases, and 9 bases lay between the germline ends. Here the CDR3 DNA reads TGTGCCAGCAGCCCGACTACTAGCACAGATACGCAGTATTTT. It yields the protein CASSPTTSTDTQYF.